A selection of T cell receptor beta chains follows, all from one sample in a study of OX40 agonist ivuxolimab in advanced cancers. Here immunoSEQ multiplex PCR was the method, and the copy in TCRdb shows in-frame clones only, minus some. The table shows approximately 52,000 clones, with 75% to 90% occurring only once. The sequencing used CD4+ or CD8+ T cells sorted from blood, collected in a trial of the OX40 agonist ivuxolimab. The receptor set was obtained from an adult with an advanced solid tumor such as melanoma, head and neck, liver or kidney cancer. Each CDR3 is given with its conserved first and last residue. Fields, in order: V gene, J gene, D gene, clone size, CDR3 protein, CDR3 DNA. A D gene is named only where the DNA matches it firmly. The size entry is marked missing in some rows and otherwise reads once, few, many or a size class.

V: TRBV28; J: TRBJ1-1; D: TRBD1; size: NA; CDR3: CASTPGQGALNTEAFF; DNA: TGTGCCAGCACCCCGGGACAGGGGGCTTTGAACACTGAAGCTTTCTTT
V: TRBV10-3; J: TRBJ1-2; D: NA; size: NA; CDR3: CAISPPGAPPSGYTF; DNA: TGTGCCATCAGTCCGCCCGGGGCTCCGCCATCTGGCTACACCTTC
V: TRBV15; J: TRBJ1-5; D: NA; size: NA; CDR3: CATSRDLSNQPQHF; DNA: TGTGCCACCAGCAGGGACCTTAGCAATCAGCCCCAGCATTTT
V: TRBV19; J: TRBJ1-5; D: NA; size: few; CDR3: CASSFHGGPQHF; DNA: TGTGCCAGTAGTTTCCACGGCGGGCCCCAGCATTTT
V: TRBV7-9; J: TRBJ1-1; D: NA; size: NA; CDR3: CASTPLRGPEAFF; DNA: TGTGCCAGCACCCCCCTGCGGGGACCTGAAGCTTTCTTT
V: TRBV5-1; J: TRBJ2-6; D: NA; size: once; CDR3: CASSLNDGANVLTF; DNA: TGCGCCAGCAGCTTGAATGATGGGGCCAACGTCCTGACTTTC
V: TRBV2; J: TRBJ2-5; D: NA; size: NA; CDR3: CASSRWTSGGEETQYF; DNA: TGTGCCAGCAGTCGATGGACTAGTGGGGGCGAAGAGACCCAGTACTTC
V: TRBV7-3; J: TRBJ1-1; D: NA; size: NA; CDR3: CASSSLGANTEAFF; DNA: TGTGCCAGCAGCTCCCTCGGCGCGAACACTGAAGCTTTCTTT
V: TRBV4-2; J: TRBJ1-4; D: NA; size: NA; CDR3: CASSQDRATGPNEKLFF; DNA: TGTGCCAGCAGCCAAGATCGGGCCACAGGGCCTAATGAAAAACTGTTTTTT
V: TRBV15; J: TRBJ2-1; D: TRBD2; size: NA; CDR3: CATSLGRGAREQFF; DNA: TGTGCCACCAGCCTCGGGCGGGGGGCCCGTGAGCAGTTCTTC
V: TRBV19; J: TRBJ1-2; D: NA; size: NA; CDR3: CASSIDSASAGRPFGYTF; DNA: TGTGCCAGTAGTATAGATTCTGCTTCGGCAGGGCGCCCCTTTGGCTACACCTTC
V: TRBV5-6; J: TRBJ2-7; D: NA; size: NA; CDR3: CASSFGSASEQYF; DNA: TGTGCCAGCAGCTTTGGAAGTGCAAGCGAGCAGTACTTC
V: TRBV7-9; J: TRBJ1-2; D: TRBD1; size: NA; CDR3: CASSSMDRGDGYTF; DNA: TGTGCCAGCAGCTCCATGGACAGGGGGGATGGCTACACCTTC
V: TRBV6-5; J: TRBJ1-4; D: NA; size: many; CDR3: CASSPSGEKLFF; DNA: TGTGCCAGCAGTCCCTCCGGTGAAAAACTGTTTTTT
V: TRBV5-1; J: TRBJ2-3; D: NA; size: NA; CDR3: CASSLFVTETDTQYF; DNA: TGCGCCAGCAGCTTGTTTGTAACCGAAACAGATACGCAGTATTTT
V: TRBV11-3; J: TRBJ2-1; D: TRBD2; size: NA; CDR3: CASSGPGLAGFNEQFF; DNA: TGTGCCAGCAGCGGACCGGGACTAGCGGGGTTCAATGAGCAGTTCTTC
V: TRBV6-1; J: TRBJ1-1; D: NA; size: NA; CDR3: CATRKGEAFF; DNA: TGTGCCACCCGAAAGGGTGAAGCTTTCTTT
V: TRBV29-1; J: TRBJ1-2; D: TRBD1; size: NA; CDR3: CSVPLLGQGARGYTF; DNA: TGCAGCGTCCCCCTTTTGGGACAGGGGGCGCGCGGCTACACCTTC
V: TRBV25-1; J: TRBJ2-3; D: NA; size: NA; CDR3: CASSVESGFTDTQYF; DNA: TGTGCCAGCAGTGTTGAATCGGGGTTCACAGATACGCAGTATTTT
V: TRBV4-2; J: TRBJ1-1; D: NA; size: NA; CDR3: CASSQEETVNTEAFF; DNA: TGTGCCAGCAGCCAAGAAGAGACAGTGAACACTGAAGCTTTCTTT
V: TRBV6-1; J: TRBJ1-1; D: NA; size: few; CDR3: CAVDEAFF; DNA: TGTGCGGTGGATGAAGCTTTCTTT
V: TRBV4-3; J: TRBJ1-2; D: TRBD1; size: NA; CDR3: CASSQDLPGGAAGYTF; DNA: TGCGCCAGCAGCCAAGATCTCCCAGGGGGCGCAGCCGGCTACACCTTC
V: TRBV19; J: TRBJ2-1; D: NA; size: NA; CDR3: CASSISTGAYNEQFF; DNA: TGTGCCAGTAGTATTTCGACAGGCGCCTACAATGAGCAGTTCTTC
V: TRBV25-1; J: TRBJ2-5; D: NA; size: NA; CDR3: CASSDPQTELTQETQYF; DNA: TGTGCCAGCAGTGACCCTCAGACTGAACTAACCCAAGAGACCCAGTACTTC
V: TRBV10-3; J: TRBJ1-5; D: NA; size: NA; CDR3: CAISESPDDQPQHF; DNA: TGTGCCATCAGTGAGTCCCCAGACGATCAGCCCCAGCATTTT
V: TRBV7-9; J: TRBJ1-1; D: NA; size: NA; CDR3: CASSPPDSLNTEAFF; DNA: TGTGCCAGCAGCCCACCGGACAGCCTGAACACTGAAGCTTTCTTT
V: TRBV5-6; J: TRBJ2-4; D: NA; size: NA; CDR3: CASSLGQREAKNIQYF; DNA: TGTGCCAGCAGCTTGGGACAGAGAGAAGCCAAAAACATTCAGTACTTC
V: TRBV18; J: TRBJ2-1; D: TRBD1; size: NA; CDR3: CASSPPERDRGYNEQFF; DNA: TGTGCCAGCTCACCTCCCGAGAGGGACAGGGGCTACAATGAGCAGTTCTTC
V: TRBV28; J: TRBJ1-6; D: NA; size: NA; CDR3: CASSSPPRDNSPLHF; DNA: TGTGCCAGCAGTTCCCCCCCACGGGATAATTCACCCCTCCACTTT
V: TRBV28; J: TRBJ1-1; D: NA; size: NA; CDR3: CASSLPRESTEAFF; DNA: TGTGCCAGCAGTCTCCCCAGGGAGAGCACTGAAGCTTTCTTT
V: TRBV19; J: TRBJ2-7; D: TRBD1; size: NA; CDR3: CASSGVPTGGFPYEQYF; DNA: TGTGCCAGTAGTGGGGTCCCGACAGGGGGTTTCCCCTACGAGCAGTACTTC
V: TRBV28; J: TRBJ1-5; D: TRBD1; size: NA; CDR3: CASSYWRRDREESNQPQHF; DNA: TGTGCCAGCAGTTATTGGAGGAGGGACAGAGAGGAAAGCAATCAGCCCCAGCATTTT
V: TRBV28; J: TRBJ2-7; D: TRBD1; size: NA; CDR3: CASSFLEQTGDEQYF; DNA: TGTGCCAGCAGTTTCTTAGAACAAACAGGGGACGAGCAGTACTTC
V: TRBV4-3; J: TRBJ1-2; D: NA; size: few; CDR3: CASSQGGTTYGYTF; DNA: TGCGCCAGCAGCCAAGGGGGGACAACCTATGGCTACACCTTC
V: TRBV27; J: TRBJ2-7; D: NA; size: NA; CDR3: CASSFVQGVPGFREQYF; DNA: TGTGCCAGCAGTTTCGTACAGGGAGTTCCCGGTTTCCGCGAGCAGTACTTC
V: TRBV2; J: TRBJ2-7; D: NA; size: NA; CDR3: CASSEPAYEQYF; DNA: TGTGCCAGCAGTGAGCCTGCCTACGAGCAGTACTTC
V: TRBV19; J: TRBJ2-1; D: NA; size: NA; CDR3: CASSIDLGQYNNEQFF; DNA: TGTGCCAGTAGTATAGATCTCGGACAGTATAACAATGAGCAGTTCTTC
V: TRBV6-1; J: TRBJ1-4; D: NA; size: NA; CDR3: CASKSEKLFF; DNA: TGTGCCAGCAAAAGTGAAAAACTGTTTTTT
V: TRBV5-4; J: TRBJ1-1; D: NA; size: NA; CDR3: CASSWGGDTEAFF; DNA: TGTGCCAGCAGCTGGGGAGGGGACACTGAAGCTTTCTTT
V: TRBV5-4; J: TRBJ2-5; D: TRBD1; size: NA; CDR3: CASSLVPGGRETQYF; DNA: TGTGCCAGCAGCTTGGTGCCAGGGGGCCGTGAGACCCAGTACTTC
V: TRBV5-6; J: TRBJ1-2; D: TRBD1; size: NA; CDR3: CASSIGLGTGAYGYTF; DNA: TGTGCCAGCAGCATTGGATTGGGGACAGGGGCCTATGGCTACACCTTC
V: TRBV7-9; J: TRBJ1-4; D: NA; size: NA; CDR3: CASSSHSGRSNEKLFF; DNA: TGTGCCAGCAGCTCCCACTCGGGGCGGTCTAATGAAAAACTGTTTTTT
V: TRBV4-1; J: TRBJ2-2; D: NA; size: few; CDR3: CASSEGEVTGELFF; DNA: TGCGCCAGCAGCGAAGGGGAGGTCACCGGGGAGCTGTTTTTT
V: TRBV11-2; J: TRBJ2-2; D: NA; size: NA; CDR3: CASSAGLLLTGELFF; DNA: TGTGCCAGCAGCGCAGGCCTCCTCCTCACCGGGGAGCTGTTTTTT
V: TRBV7-3; J: TRBJ1-1; D: NA; size: NA; CDR3: CASSLTAGGTEAFF; DNA: TGTGCCAGCAGCTTAACAGCGGGGGGAACTGAAGCTTTCTTT
V: TRBV7-8; J: TRBJ1-2; D: NA; size: few; CDR3: CASSSLRVGANYGYTF; DNA: TGTGCCAGCAGCTCCCTTCGAGTGGGGGCTAACTATGGCTACACCTTC
V: TRBV21-1; J: TRBJ1-1; D: NA; size: NA; CDR3: CASTRTPGGYTEAFF; DNA: TGTGCCAGCACCAGGACCCCAGGGGGTTACACTGAAGCTTTCTTT
V: TRBV27; J: TRBJ1-5; D: NA; size: once; CDR3: CASSLPRGRQPQHF; DNA: TGTGCCAGCAGTTTACCGAGGGGCCGGCAGCCCCAGCATTTT
V: TRBV9; J: TRBJ1-2; D: TRBD1; size: once; CDR3: CASSAGTGVVVGGYTF; DNA: TGTGCCAGCAGCGCAGGGACAGGGGTTGTAGTTGGTGGCTACACCTTC
V: TRBV6-5; J: TRBJ1-1; D: NA; size: NA; CDR3: CASSYVSENTEAFF; DNA: TGTGCCAGCAGTTACGTCAGCGAGAACACTGAAGCTTTCTTT
V: TRBV6-5; J: TRBJ1-2; D: NA; size: NA; CDR3: CASSYLTTYGYTF; DNA: TGTGCCAGCAGTTACTTGACGACCTATGGCTACACCTTC
V: TRBV7-2; J: TRBJ2-5; D: NA; size: NA; CDR3: CASSLGDWVGQGLETQYF; DNA: TGTGCCAGCAGCTTAGGGGATTGGGTTGGGCAGGGTTTGGAGACCCAGTACTTC
V: TRBV28; J: TRBJ1-5; D: NA; size: NA; CDR3: CASSLWMDSDNIIYSNQPQHF; DNA: TGTGCCAGCAGTTTATGGATGGACAGCGATAATATAATATATAGCAATCAGCCCCAGCATTTT
V: TRBV5-6; J: TRBJ1-2; D: TRBD1; size: NA; CDR3: CASSPDRAGYTF; DNA: TGTGCCAGCAGCCCGGACAGGGCCGGCTACACCTTC
V: TRBV28; J: TRBJ1-2; D: NA; size: NA; CDR3: CASSSPKLGDTNYGYTF; DNA: TGTGCCAGCAGTTCTCCGAAGTTGGGTGATACTAACTATGGCTACACCTTC
V: TRBV27; J: TRBJ2-7; D: TRBD1; size: NA; CDR3: CASSFQRQGSYEQYF; DNA: TGTGCCAGCAGTTTTCAGAGACAGGGGTCCTACGAGCAGTACTTC
V: TRBV6-5; J: TRBJ2-1; D: TRBD2; size: NA; CDR3: CASSPSAGGGNEQFF; DNA: TGTGCCAGCAGTCCGTCAGCGGGGGGGGGCAATGAGCAGTTCTTC